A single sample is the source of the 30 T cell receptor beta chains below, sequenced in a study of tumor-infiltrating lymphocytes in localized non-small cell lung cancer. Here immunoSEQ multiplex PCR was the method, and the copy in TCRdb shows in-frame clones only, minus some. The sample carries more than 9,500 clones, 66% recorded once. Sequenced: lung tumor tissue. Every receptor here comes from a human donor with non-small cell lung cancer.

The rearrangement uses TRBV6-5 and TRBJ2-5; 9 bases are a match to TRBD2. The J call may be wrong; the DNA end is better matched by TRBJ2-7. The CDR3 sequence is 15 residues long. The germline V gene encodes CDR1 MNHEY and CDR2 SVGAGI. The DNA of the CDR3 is TGTGCCAGCAGTTACTCGACTAGCGGTAACTACGAGCAGTACTTC. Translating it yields CASSYSTSGNYEQYF.

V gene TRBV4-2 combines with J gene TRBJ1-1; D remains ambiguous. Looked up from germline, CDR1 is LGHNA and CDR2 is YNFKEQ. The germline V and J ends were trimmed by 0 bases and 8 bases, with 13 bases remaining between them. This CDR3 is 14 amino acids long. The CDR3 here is CASSQDLGQSEAFF. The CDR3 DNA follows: TGTGCCAGCAGCCAAGATCTGGGTCAGTCGGAAGCTTTCTTT.

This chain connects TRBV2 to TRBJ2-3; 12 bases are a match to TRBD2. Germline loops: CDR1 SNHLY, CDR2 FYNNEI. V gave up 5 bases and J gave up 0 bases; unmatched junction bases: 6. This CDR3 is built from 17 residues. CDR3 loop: CASSKTSGSSSTDTQYF. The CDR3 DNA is TGTGCCAGCAGTAAGACTAGCGGGAGCTCTAGCACAGATACGCAGTATTTT.

For the CDR3, the DNA is TGTGCCAGCAGCTTAGTGTCCGGATCCTACGAGCAGTACTTC. Its translation is CASSLVSGSYEQYF. V and J are TRBV7-2 and TRBJ2-7, with D hard to call. The V end was cut by 1 base, the J end by 1 base, with 8 bases between. The CDR3 is made up of 14 amino acids. Looked up from germline, CDR1 is SGHTA and CDR2 is FQGNSA.

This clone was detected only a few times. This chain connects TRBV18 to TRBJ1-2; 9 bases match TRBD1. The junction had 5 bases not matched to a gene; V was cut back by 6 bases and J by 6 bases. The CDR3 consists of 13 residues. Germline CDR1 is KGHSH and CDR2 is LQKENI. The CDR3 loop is CASSTGGVDGYTF. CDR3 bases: TGTGCCAGCTCTACAGGGGGCGTCGATGGCTACACCTTC.

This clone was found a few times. CDR3 nucleotide sequence: TGTGCCAGCAGCTTCTACTGGAGCTCTGGAAACACCATATATTTT. Residues: CASSFYWSSGNTIYF. The chain recombines TRBV7-9 with TRBJ1-3, with unresolved D. This CDR3 spans 15 amino acids. V gave up 3 bases and J gave up 0 bases, with 9 bases separating them. Germline CDR1 SEHNR, CDR2 FQNEAQ (reference sequence).

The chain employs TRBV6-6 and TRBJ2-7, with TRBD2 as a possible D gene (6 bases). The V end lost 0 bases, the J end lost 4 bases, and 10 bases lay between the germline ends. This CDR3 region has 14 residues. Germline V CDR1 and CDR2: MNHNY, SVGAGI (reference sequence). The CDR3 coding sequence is TGTGCCAGCAGTTACTCAGAGGGGACTTACGAGCAGTACTTC. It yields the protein CASSYSEGTYEQYF.

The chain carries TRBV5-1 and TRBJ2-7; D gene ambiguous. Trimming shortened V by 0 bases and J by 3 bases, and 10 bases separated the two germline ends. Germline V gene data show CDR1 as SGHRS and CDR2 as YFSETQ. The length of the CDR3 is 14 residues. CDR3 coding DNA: TGCGCCAGCAGCTTGGAGGCCGTTTACTACGAGCAGTACTTC. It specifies CASSLEAVYYEQYF.

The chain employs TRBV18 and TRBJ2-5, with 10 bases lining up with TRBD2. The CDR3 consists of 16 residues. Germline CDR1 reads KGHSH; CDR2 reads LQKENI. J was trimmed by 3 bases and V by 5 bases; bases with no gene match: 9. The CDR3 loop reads CASSSWTSGGKETQYF. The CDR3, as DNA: TGTGCCAGCTCATCCTGGACTAGCGGCGGTAAAGAGACCCAGTACTTC.

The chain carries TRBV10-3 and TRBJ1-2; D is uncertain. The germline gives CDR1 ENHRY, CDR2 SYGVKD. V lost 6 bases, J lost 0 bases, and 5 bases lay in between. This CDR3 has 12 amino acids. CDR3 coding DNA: TGTGCCATCAGCGGGGCTAACTATGGCTACACCTTC. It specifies CAISGANYGYTF.

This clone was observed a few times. The CDR3 DNA is TGTGCCAGCTCACTAACTGGGACAGGGGGGACTGAAGCTTTCTTT. Protein sequence: CASSLTGTGGTEAFF. The chain has TRBV18 and TRBJ1-1; 11 bases agree with TRBD1. This CDR3 comprises 15 residues. Germline-derived CDR1 and CDR2 are KGHSH and LQKENI. J gave up 5 bases and V 4 bases, and 6 bases lay outside the gene matches.

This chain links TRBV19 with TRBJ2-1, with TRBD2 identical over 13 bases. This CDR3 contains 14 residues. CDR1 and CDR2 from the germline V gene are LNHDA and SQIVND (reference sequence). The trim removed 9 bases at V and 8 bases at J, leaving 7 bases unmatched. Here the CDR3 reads CASDTSGGADEQFF. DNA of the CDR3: TGTGCCAGCGACACTAGCGGGGGGGCGGATGAGCAGTTCTTC.

The CDR3 loop reads CASSRASGANVLTF. DNA of the CDR3: TGTGCCAGCTCACGTGCATCTGGGGCCAACGTCCTGACTTTC. V usage is TRBV18 and J usage is TRBJ2-6; D ambiguous. This CDR3 spans 14 amino acids. V was trimmed by 4 bases and J by 1 base, leaving 5 bases between them. The germline gives CDR1 KGHSH, CDR2 LQKENI. The full variable domain, completed using reference TRBV18 and TRBJ2-6, is NAGVMQNPRHLVRRRGQEARLRCSPMKGHSHVYWYRQLPEEGLKFMVYLQKENIIDESGMPKERFSAEFPKEGPSILRIQQVVRGDSAAYFCASSRASGANVLTFGAGSRLTVL.

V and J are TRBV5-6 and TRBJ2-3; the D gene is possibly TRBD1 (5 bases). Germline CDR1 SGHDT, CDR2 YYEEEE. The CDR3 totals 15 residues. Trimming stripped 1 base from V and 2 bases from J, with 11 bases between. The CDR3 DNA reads TGTGCCAGCAGCTTGTTGGGGCGAGACACAGATACGCAGTATTTT. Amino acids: CASSLLGRDTDTQYF.

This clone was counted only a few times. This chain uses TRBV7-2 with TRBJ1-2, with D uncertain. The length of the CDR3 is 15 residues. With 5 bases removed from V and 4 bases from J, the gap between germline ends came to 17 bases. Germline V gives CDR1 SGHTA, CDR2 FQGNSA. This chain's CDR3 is CASSLMPSASYGYTF. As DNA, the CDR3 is TGTGCCAGCAGCCTAATGCCATCCGCGTCCTATGGCTACACCTTC. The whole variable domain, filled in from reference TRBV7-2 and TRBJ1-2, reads GAGVSQSPSNKVTEKGKDVELRCDPISGHTALYWYRQSLGQGLEFLIYFQGNSAPDKSGLPSDRFSAERTGGSVSTLTIQRTQQEDSAVYLCASSLMPSASYGYTFGSGTRLTVV.

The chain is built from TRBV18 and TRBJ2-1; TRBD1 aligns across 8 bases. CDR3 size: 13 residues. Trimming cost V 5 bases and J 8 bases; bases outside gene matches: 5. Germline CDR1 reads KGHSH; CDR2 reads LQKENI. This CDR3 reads CASSSTGVHEQFF. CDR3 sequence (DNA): TGTGCCAGCTCATCGACAGGGGTACATGAGCAGTTCTTC.

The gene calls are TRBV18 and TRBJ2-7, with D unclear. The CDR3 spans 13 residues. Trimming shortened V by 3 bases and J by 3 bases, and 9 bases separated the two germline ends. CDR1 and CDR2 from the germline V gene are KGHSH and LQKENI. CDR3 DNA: TGTGCCAGCTCACCGGCCCGCCTCTACGAGCAGTACTTC. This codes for CASSPARLYEQYF.

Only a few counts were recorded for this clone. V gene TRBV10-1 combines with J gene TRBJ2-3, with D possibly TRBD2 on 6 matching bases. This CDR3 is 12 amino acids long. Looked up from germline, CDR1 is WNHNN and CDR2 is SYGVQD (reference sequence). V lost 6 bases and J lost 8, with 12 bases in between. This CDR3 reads CASSRESVTQYF. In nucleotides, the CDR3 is TGCGCCAGCAGCCGGGAGTCGGTTACGCAGTATTTT.

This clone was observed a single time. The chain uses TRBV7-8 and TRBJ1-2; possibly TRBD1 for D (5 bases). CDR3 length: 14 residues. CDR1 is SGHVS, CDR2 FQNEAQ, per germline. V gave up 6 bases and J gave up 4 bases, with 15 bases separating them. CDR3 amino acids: CASSVGAQGYGYTF. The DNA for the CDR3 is TGTGCCAGCAGTGTTGGGGCGCAGGGCTATGGCTACACCTTC.

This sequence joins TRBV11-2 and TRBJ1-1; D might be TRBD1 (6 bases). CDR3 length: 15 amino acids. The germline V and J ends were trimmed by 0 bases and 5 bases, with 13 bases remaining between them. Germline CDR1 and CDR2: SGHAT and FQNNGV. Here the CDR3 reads CASSLEPGGWTEAFF. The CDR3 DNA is TGTGCCAGCAGCTTAGAACCCGGGGGCTGGACTGAAGCTTTCTTT.

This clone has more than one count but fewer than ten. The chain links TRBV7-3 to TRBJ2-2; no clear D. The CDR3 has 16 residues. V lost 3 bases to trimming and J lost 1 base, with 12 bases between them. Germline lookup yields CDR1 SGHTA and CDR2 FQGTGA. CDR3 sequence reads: CASSFKQAGNTGELFF. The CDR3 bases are TGTGCCAGCAGCTTTAAGCAAGCAGGGAACACCGGGGAGCTGTTTTTT.

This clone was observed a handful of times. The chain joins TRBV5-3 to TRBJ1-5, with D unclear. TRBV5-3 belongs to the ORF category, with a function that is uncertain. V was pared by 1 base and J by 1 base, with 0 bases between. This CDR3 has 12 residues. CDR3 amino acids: CARSLSNQPQHF. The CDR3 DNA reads TGTGCCAGAAGCTTGAGCAATCAGCCCCAGCATTTT.

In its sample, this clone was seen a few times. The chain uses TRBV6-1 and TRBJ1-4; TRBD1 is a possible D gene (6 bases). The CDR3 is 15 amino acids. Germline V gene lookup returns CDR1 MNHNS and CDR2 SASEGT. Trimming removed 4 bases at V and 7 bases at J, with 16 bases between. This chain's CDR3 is CASSGKQGPREKLFF. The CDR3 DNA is TGTGCCAGCAGTGGGAAACAGGGCCCTCGTGAAAAACTGTTTTTT.

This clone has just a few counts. The CDR3 here is CASSRQGNTEAFF. CDR3 in DNA: TGTGCCTCCTCCCGGCAGGGGAACACTGAAGCTTTCTTT. The chain uses TRBV14 and TRBJ1-1; a weak D match, TRBD1 (5 bases). V was shortened by 11 bases and J by 1 base, with 14 bases between the two germline ends. The germline V gene encodes CDR1 SGHDN and CDR2 FVKESK. This CDR3 has 13 residues. Drawing the rest from reference TRBV14 and TRBJ1-1, the complete variable domain is EAGVTQFPSHSVIEKGQTVTLRCDPISGHDNLYWYRRVMGKEIKFLLHFVKESKQDESGMPNNRFLAERTGGTYSTLKVQPAELEDSGVYFCASSRQGNTEAFFGQGTRLTVV.

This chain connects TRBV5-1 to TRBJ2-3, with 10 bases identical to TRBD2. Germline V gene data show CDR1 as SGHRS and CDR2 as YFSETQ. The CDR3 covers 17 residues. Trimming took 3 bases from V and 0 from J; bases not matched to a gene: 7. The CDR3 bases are TGCGCCAGCAGCTCCGCTGTAGCGGGAGGAAGCACAGATACGCAGTATTTT. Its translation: CASSSAVAGGSTDTQYF.

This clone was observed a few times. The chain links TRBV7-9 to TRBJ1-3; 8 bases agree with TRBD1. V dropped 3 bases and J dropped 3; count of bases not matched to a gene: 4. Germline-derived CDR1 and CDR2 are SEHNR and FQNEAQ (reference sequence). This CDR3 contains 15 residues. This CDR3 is CASSLQGAIGNTIYF. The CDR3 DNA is TGTGCCAGCAGCTTGCAGGGGGCGATTGGAAACACCATATATTTT.

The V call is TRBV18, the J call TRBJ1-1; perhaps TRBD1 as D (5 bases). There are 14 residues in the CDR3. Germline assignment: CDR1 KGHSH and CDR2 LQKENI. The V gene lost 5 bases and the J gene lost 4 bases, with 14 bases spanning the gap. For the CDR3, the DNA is TGTGCCAGCTCAATGTTCGGGGGGACCACTGAAGCTTTCTTT. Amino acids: CASSMFGGTTEAFF.

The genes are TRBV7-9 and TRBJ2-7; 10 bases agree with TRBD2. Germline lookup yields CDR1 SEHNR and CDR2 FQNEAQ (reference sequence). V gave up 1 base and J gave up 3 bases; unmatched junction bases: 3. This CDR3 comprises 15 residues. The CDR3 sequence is CASSLVSGGHYEQYF. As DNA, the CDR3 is TGTGCCAGCAGCTTAGTTAGCGGGGGGCACTACGAGCAGTACTTC.

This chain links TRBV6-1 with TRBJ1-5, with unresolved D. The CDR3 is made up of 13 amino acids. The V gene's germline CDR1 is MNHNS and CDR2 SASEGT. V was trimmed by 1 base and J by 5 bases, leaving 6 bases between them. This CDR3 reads CASSEEGYQPQHF. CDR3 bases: TGTGCCAGCAGTGAAGAAGGGTATCAGCCCCAGCATTTT.

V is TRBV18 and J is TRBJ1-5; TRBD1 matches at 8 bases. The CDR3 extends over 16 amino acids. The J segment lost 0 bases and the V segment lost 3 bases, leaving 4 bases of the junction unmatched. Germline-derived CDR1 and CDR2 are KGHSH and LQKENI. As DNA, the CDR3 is TGTGCCAGCTCACCGCAGGGGGCCCCTAGCAATCAGCCCCAGCATTTT. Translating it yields CASSPQGAPSNQPQHF. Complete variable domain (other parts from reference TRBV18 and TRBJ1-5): NAGVMQNPRHLVRRRGQEARLRCSPMKGHSHVYWYRQLPEEGLKFMVYLQKENIIDESGMPKERFSAEFPKEGPSILRIQQVVRGDSAAYFCASSPQGAPSNQPQHFGDGTRLSIL.